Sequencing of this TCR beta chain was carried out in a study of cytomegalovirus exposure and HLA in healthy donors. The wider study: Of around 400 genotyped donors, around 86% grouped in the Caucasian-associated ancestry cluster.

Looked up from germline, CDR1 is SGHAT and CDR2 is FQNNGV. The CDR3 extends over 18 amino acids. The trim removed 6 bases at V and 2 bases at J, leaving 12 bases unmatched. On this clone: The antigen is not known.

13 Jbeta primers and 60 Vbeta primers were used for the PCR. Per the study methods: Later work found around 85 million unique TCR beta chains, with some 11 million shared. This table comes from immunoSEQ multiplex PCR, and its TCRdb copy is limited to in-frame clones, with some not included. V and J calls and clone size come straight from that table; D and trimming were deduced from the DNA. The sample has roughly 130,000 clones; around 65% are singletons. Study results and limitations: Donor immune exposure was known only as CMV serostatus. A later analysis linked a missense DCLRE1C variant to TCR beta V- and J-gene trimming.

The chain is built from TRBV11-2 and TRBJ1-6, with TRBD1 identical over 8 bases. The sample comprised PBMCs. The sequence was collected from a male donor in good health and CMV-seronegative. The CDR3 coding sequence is TGTGCCAGCAGTATACTGTCCGGGACAGGAGCCTATAATTCACCCCTCCACTTT. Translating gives CASSILSGTGAYNSPLHF.